This T cell receptor beta chain is drawn from a study of cytomegalovirus exposure and HLA in healthy donors (dated by TCRdb to the late 2010s). In terms of the full investigation: According to an earlier analysis of 550 to 750 of the donors, 150 million to 200 million T cells yielded 95 million to 140 million unique TCR beta sequences and around 300 Gb of sequence data. The study aimed to test whether signatures of past pathogen exposure could be identified by cataloging public T cell receptors. Among the 398 genotyped donors, more than 70% belonged to the genetic ancestry cluster associated with self-reported Caucasian donors. Across around 400 genotyped donors of the cohort, an average of approximately 200,000 unique TCR beta nucleotide sequences per donor were sequenced, and 15% to 20% of those sequences were non-productive. A later genetic analysis took genome-wide SNP genotypes for 398 of the 666 donors and used that subset as a discovery cohort. Roughly 290 gigabases of sequencing data and roughly 81 million unique TCR sequences made up an early release that covered over 550 HLA-typed donors. In a later analysis, previously published TCR beta repertoires from several hundred donors were re-analyzed and high-resolution HLA genotyping was added so that TCR occurrence patterns could be studied. All discovery cohort repertoires had been generated using a single sequencing platform. HLA typing covered class I and class II loci at four-digit resolution. Using immunosequencing, the study profiled T cell repertoires from about 620 subjects and related those repertoires to cytomegalovirus serostatus. To predict cytomegalovirus infection status, the study combined high-throughput TCR immunosequencing, statistical association of individual TCRs with disease status, and machine learning. The number of typed donors differed by locus: about 620-630 for A, B, C, DRB1 and DQB1; about 520 for DQA1; 606 for DPA1; and 400 to 480 for DPB1. A separate validation cohort of about 110 different subjects was used in addition to the roughly 720-subject first cohort. In the later analysis, no new phenotypic data were used to find candidate immune exposures; instead, reliance was placed on TCR beta sequences and their occurrence across donors. An earlier analysis of more than 450 of the donors used high-throughput TCR beta sequencing to judge whether each TCR beta V gene segment behaved as functional or pseudogenic. Donor age, sex, ethnicity and CMV serostatus were collected together with the repertoire data. Roughly five DR-DQ haplotypes were handled as single units for association and clustering, since linkage in the cohort was strong.

Library prep was done by the immunoSEQ multiplex PCR assay. The multiplex PCR relied on a mix of 60 forward primers for TCR Vbeta segments and 13 reverse primers for TCR Jbeta segments. A multiplex PCR assay on genomic DNA amplified the CDR3 region of rearranged TCR beta genes. On the Illumina HiSeq System, the amplified TCR beta libraries were sequenced as 87-base-pair reads. The source study handled its data this way. Across the roughly 700 repertoires, a later analysis counted 80 million or so unique TCR beta chains, 9.5 million to 12 million of which were shared by at least two donors. Raw reads were error-corrected and collapsed into unique sequences by a nearest-neighbor algorithm in which closely related sequences were merged to remove PCR and sequencing errors. Alignment of CDR3 sequences to IMGT reference sequences was used to assign V, D and J gene segments. For a sequence to be retained, a match of at least six nucleotides to both a V gene segment and a J gene segment was required. Rearrangements were classified as productive when the CDR3 lacked stop codons and remained in frame with V and J, and all other rearrangements were classified as non-productive. CDR3 was defined according to IMGT convention as the region running from the second conserved V-encoded cysteine to the conserved J-encoded phenylalanine. In an earlier analysis of more than 550 of the donors, sequences lacking an unambiguous match to a single V gene segment were excluded. In an earlier analysis of about 590 of the donors, a V segment was called functional when productive rearrangements were above 56.7%, and segregating when the standard deviation between donors exceeded 5%. A statistical classification framework was developed to diagnose cytomegalovirus status using the catalog of TCR beta chain sequences. In a later analysis, V and J genes were assigned by comparing TCR nucleotide sequences against IMGT/GENE-DB human TR gene sequences. A later analysis assigned CDR3 sequences and most-parsimonious VDJ recombination scenarios with the TCRdist pipeline. In a later analysis, every TCR beta chain was defined by the combination of its CDR3 amino acid sequence and its V-gene family, and reads without a unique V-gene family were dropped. A later analysis removed several hundred highly shared, low-generation-probability nucleotide sequences to deal with suspected cross-contamination and a sequencing artifact. In a later analysis, a clonal expansion index was calculated for each public chain from normalized within-repertoire ranks of inferred template counts. In a later analysis, generation probabilities were computed using a VDJ recombination model fitted to out-of-frame rearrangements, and the results were checked against IGoR. A later analysis scored TCR-TCR, TCR-HLA and TCR-CMV co-occurrence with hypergeometric tests, applying a repertoire-size bias correction to TCR pairs. A later analysis estimated false discovery rates by permuting HLA or CMV assignments 20 times. In a later analysis, co-occurring TCRs were grouped using DBSCAN, and TCRdist sequence similarity was added for clustering within HLA-allele-positive subsets. Repertoires with fewer than 30,000 or more than 120,000 public chains were left out of co-occurrence clustering, as were a few repertoires with anomalous nucleotide sharing. In TCRdb, the immuneACCESS table is reduced to in-frame sequences with V and J assigned. These tables do not hold every clone; where another copy was compared, an unresolved V gene accounts for under half, and the others remain unexplained. That table gives V, J and clone size, and the DNA gave D and trimming. The table for this sample lists under 200,000 clones; roughly 80% of them were counted only once. Clones ranked in the top ten supply 2.5% to 3.5% of the sample.

Of note for this clone: The antigen it binds to is not known. Nothing much larger sits one base from this clone, and base qualities are not available.

Its CDR3 holds 13 amino acids, cysteine through phenylalanine. The retained sequence is limited to the CDR3, 39 bases, with the frame set at the first base. Trimming removed 7 bases from V and 3 bases from J, leaving 10 bases between the germline ends. CDR1 and CDR2 were assigned from the germline V gene (reference sequence) as LNHDA and SQIVND. The cohort consisted of 600 to 700 healthy bone marrow donors. At the time of sampling, all cohort members were nominally healthy, though unrecorded immune exposures were likely present. The donor tested CMV seronegative and was one of the 352 seronegative cohort members. Each donor provided a peripheral blood sample, and peripheral blood mononuclear cells were used for TCR beta sequencing. The Qiagen DNeasy Blood Extraction Kit was used to extract genomic DNA from the blood cell samples. Study-wide findings and limitations: A later analysis found that HLA-associated TCR beta chains were more clonally expanded and had lower generation probabilities than equally common non-associated chains. Some IMGT-functional V segments, including TRBV6-2 and TRBV6-3, could not be distinguished by the 87-base-pair reads and were therefore excluded. In this cohort, only TCR beta chains were sequenced, and detectable features were limited by the absence of alpha or paired-chain data. According to a later genetic analysis, donors in an Asian-associated ancestry cluster had fewer N-insertions in productive TCRs than the approximately 630-donor mean. Because HLA typing was missing for some donors at each locus, association tests included only the typed subset. The classifier was reported to diagnose cytomegalovirus status with high specificity and sensitivity in both the original cohort and the validation cohort. Sequencing depth was assumed to be roughly uniform across donors in the presence/absence analyses, though that assumption may not hold. The study listed 150 to 200 TCR beta chains as associated with cytomegalovirus. Most TCR sequences were observed very rarely across donors, whereas some public TCRs were present in many individuals. An association between a missense DCLRE1C variant and V-gene and J-gene trimming of TCR beta chains was found in a later genetic analysis and replicated in an independent cohort. When HLA alleles, especially DR and DQ, strongly co-occurred, attributing TCR associations to individual alleles was difficult. The authors suggested that the approach could potentially be generalized to other disease states and immunological phenotypes. Broadly in line with IMGT annotations, most TCR beta V segments showed up in productive rearrangements about 87% or about 30% of the time in an earlier analysis of approximately 640 of the donors. For the cohort, immune exposure information was limited to CMV serostatus. Correlated functional status among segregating V segments might reflect linkage disequilibrium, but an unknown experimental factor could not be ruled out. The sequencing pipeline was judged likely to have produced a cluster of highly shared sequence variants as a technical artifact. A few of the identified cytomegalovirus-associated TCR beta chains were confirmed in vitro to be specific for cytomegalovirus antigens. Over 15 rarely observed V segments, including chromosome 9 orphons, were excluded from the earlier analysis of approximately 500 of the donors because counts were too low. A further reported finding was that TCR beta sequences accurately predicted the HLA-A and HLA-B alleles for most subjects in the first cohort. In a later analysis, most CMV-associated TCR beta chains were found to appear HLA-restricted, with HLA associations seemingly driven largely by CMV exposure. According to a later analysis, parvovirus B19, influenza, CMV and Epstein-Barr virus appeared linked to several top co-occurrence clusters. According to a later analysis, TCR association rates differed among HLA loci, with DRB1 alleles showing the most associated TCRs and HLA-C alleles showing the fewest. At a false discovery rate of 0.05, a later analysis linked 15,000 to 20,000 TCR beta sequences to specific HLA alleles.

The receptor comes from a female donor in good health and CMV-seronegative. This chain joins TRBV19 to TRBJ2-1, and TRBD1 may be the D gene, going by 5 matching bases. Specimen: PBMCs. CDR3 protein: CASTPDNYNEQFF. DNA sequence: TGTGCCAGTACCCCGGACAACTACAATGAGCAGTTCTTC. The variable domain in full, with residues beyond the CDR3 obtained from the reference TRBV19 and TRBJ2-1 genes, is DGGITQSPKYLFRKEGQNVTLSCEQNLNHDAMYWYRQDPGQGLRLIYYSQIVNDFQKGDIAEGYSVSREKKESFPLTVTSAQKNPTAFYLCASTPDNYNEQFFGPGTRLTVL.